These T cell receptor beta chains were read from a single sample in a study of blood T cell repertoires in COVID-19. Sequencing used immunoSEQ multiplex PCR; TCRdb keeps in-frame clones, though not all of them. The sample has roughly 130,000 clones; about 86% are singletons. Sequences were obtained from PBMCs or T cells enriched from blood (not recorded which). The origin of the receptors is a woman aged 45-65 years who had recovered from COVID-19. Both conserved end residues are part of each CDR3. D genes are given only for firm matches. Some rows mark clone size as missing; the rest say once, few, many or name a class of expanded clone.

v_gene: TRBV28
j_gene: TRBJ1-1
d_gene: -
abundance: -
CDR3nt: TGTGCCAGCAGTTTACTGGGCAACACTGAAGCTTTCTTT
CDR3aa: CASSLLGNTEAFF

v_gene: TRBV19
j_gene: TRBJ1-6
d_gene: TRBD1
abundance: -
CDR3nt: TGTGCCAGTAGCCCCACAGGGGGCGGAATGGCCCTCCACTTT
CDR3aa: CASSPTGGGMALHF

v_gene: TRBV24-1
j_gene: TRBJ2-3
d_gene: TRBD1
abundance: -
CDR3nt: TGTGCCACCAGCGGGACAGGGGGAGGCACAGATACGCAGTATTTT
CDR3aa: CATSGTGGGTDTQYF

v_gene: TRBV30
j_gene: TRBJ1-5
d_gene: -
abundance: -
CDR3nt: TGTGCCTGGAGTGTACAGGGTGATCAGCCCCAGCATTTT
CDR3aa: CAWSVQGDQPQHF

v_gene: TRBV7-9
j_gene: TRBJ2-3
d_gene: TRBD2
abundance: -
CDR3nt: TGTGCCAGCAGCTCAAGCGGGGTAGATACGCAGTATTTT
CDR3aa: CASSSSGVDTQYF

v_gene: TRBV5-1
j_gene: TRBJ1-4
d_gene: -
abundance: few
CDR3nt: TGCGCCAGCAGCAAACCTCTCCAGGGGACTAATGAAAAACTGTTTTTT
CDR3aa: CASSKPLQGTNEKLFF

v_gene: TRBV7-3
j_gene: TRBJ1-1
d_gene: TRBD1
abundance: -
CDR3nt: TGTGCCAGCAGCTTACGACAGGGGAACACTGAAGCTTTCTTT
CDR3aa: CASSLRQGNTEAFF

v_gene: TRBV10-3
j_gene: TRBJ1-2
d_gene: -
abundance: once
CDR3nt: TGTGCCATCAGCCCTGGAACACTACGGCGTAACTATGGCTACACCTTC
CDR3aa: CAISPGTLRRNYGYTF

v_gene: TRBV19
j_gene: TRBJ1-2
d_gene: TRBD1
abundance: -
CDR3nt: TGTGCCAGTAGCCGATCGGGACAGGGATATGGCTACACCTTC
CDR3aa: CASSRSGQGYGYTF

v_gene: TRBV5-4
j_gene: TRBJ1-2
d_gene: TRBD1
abundance: -
CDR3nt: TGTGCCAGCAGCCTGGACAGGGGGTTTGGCTACACCTTC
CDR3aa: CASSLDRGFGYTF

v_gene: TRBV7-2
j_gene: TRBJ1-6
d_gene: -
abundance: -
CDR3nt: TGTGCCAGCAGCTTAGACAGAGACTATAATTCACCCCTCCACTTT
CDR3aa: CASSLDRDYNSPLHF

v_gene: TRBV7-2
j_gene: TRBJ1-6
d_gene: TRBD1
abundance: -
CDR3nt: TGTGCCAGCAGCCCGGACAGGGGAGGCTCCTATAATTCACCCCTCCACTTT
CDR3aa: CASSPDRGGSYNSPLHF

v_gene: TRBV9
j_gene: TRBJ1-1
d_gene: TRBD1
abundance: -
CDR3nt: TGTGCCAGCAGCGTATCTACAGGGGGCACTGAAGCTTTCTTT
CDR3aa: CASSVSTGGTEAFF

v_gene: TRBV6-5
j_gene: TRBJ1-6
d_gene: TRBD1
abundance: -
CDR3nt: TGTGCCACCCGGGACAGGGGACCTAATTCACCCCTCCACTTT
CDR3aa: CATRDRGPNSPLHF

v_gene: TRBV7-9
j_gene: TRBJ1-1
d_gene: -
abundance: -
CDR3nt: TGTGCCAGCAGCTTAAGGGGGGGTACTGAAGCTTTCTTT
CDR3aa: CASSLRGGTEAFF

v_gene: TRBV19
j_gene: TRBJ2-2
d_gene: TRBD1
abundance: once
CDR3nt: TGTGCCAGTAGTTTCAGGGGGCTTAGCGGGGAGCTGTTTTTT
CDR3aa: CASSFRGLSGELFF

v_gene: TRBV5-1
j_gene: TRBJ2-5
d_gene: TRBD1
abundance: once
CDR3nt: TGCGCCAGCAGTACGATGGCAGGGGGCTCTGGGGAGACCCAGTACTTC
CDR3aa: CASSTMAGGSGETQYF

v_gene: TRBV5-1
j_gene: TRBJ2-3
d_gene: TRBD2
abundance: -
CDR3nt: TGCGCCAGCAGCTTGGAGGTTAGCGGGGGTTCAGATACGCAGTATTTT
CDR3aa: CASSLEVSGGSDTQYF

v_gene: TRBV7-9
j_gene: TRBJ1-1
d_gene: TRBD1
abundance: few
CDR3nt: TGTGCCAGCAGCTTACCAAGACAGGGGAACACTGAAGCTTTCTTT
CDR3aa: CASSLPRQGNTEAFF

v_gene: TRBV5-1
j_gene: TRBJ2-3
d_gene: -
abundance: -
CDR3nt: TGCGCCAGCAGCCCCCATCAGCGGGGCACAGATACGCAGTATTTT
CDR3aa: CASSPHQRGTDTQYF

v_gene: TRBV6-2/TRBV6-3
j_gene: TRBJ2-3
d_gene: TRBD2
abundance: -
CDR3nt: TGTGCCAGCAGTTCACAACGGGGGGGGTTAGGAGATACGCAGTATTTT
CDR3aa: CASSSQRGGLGDTQYF

v_gene: TRBV3-1/TRBV3-2
j_gene: TRBJ2-7
d_gene: TRBD1
abundance: -
CDR3nt: TGTGCCAGCAGCCAGCCGGGACAGGGGCCCGAGCAGTACTTC
CDR3aa: CASSQPGQGPEQYF

v_gene: TRBV7-2
j_gene: TRBJ2-1
d_gene: TRBD2
abundance: -
CDR3nt: TGTGCCAGCAGCCAACCCGGGACTAGCGACCATGAGCAGTTCTTC
CDR3aa: CASSQPGTSDHEQFF

v_gene: TRBV7-9
j_gene: TRBJ1-1
d_gene: TRBD1
abundance: -
CDR3nt: TGTGCCAGCAGTCCCGGGACAGGGGTGAACACTGAAGCTTTCTTT
CDR3aa: CASSPGTGVNTEAFF

v_gene: TRBV3-1/TRBV3-2
j_gene: TRBJ2-7
d_gene: -
abundance: -
CDR3nt: TGTGCCAGCAGCCAAGAAATGCGAAGGGGCGAGCAGTACTTC
CDR3aa: CASSQEMRRGEQYF

v_gene: TRBV5-1
j_gene: TRBJ1-4
d_gene: -
abundance: -
CDR3nt: TGCGCCAGCAGCTCCGGTCTGAATGAAAAACTGTTTTTT
CDR3aa: CASSSGLNEKLFF

v_gene: TRBV3-1/TRBV3-2
j_gene: TRBJ2-5
d_gene: -
abundance: -
CDR3nt: TGTGCCAGCAGCCCCTCAGGGCGGGAGACCCAGTACTTC
CDR3aa: CASSPSGRETQYF

v_gene: TRBV27
j_gene: TRBJ2-2
d_gene: TRBD1
abundance: -
CDR3nt: TGTGCCAGCAGTTTATTGGGACAGGGAAACGGGGAGCTGTTTTTT
CDR3aa: CASSLLGQGNGELFF

v_gene: TRBV5-1
j_gene: TRBJ1-2
d_gene: -
abundance: -
CDR3nt: TGCGCCAGCAGCTTGGGGGGCGCTAACTATGGCTACACCTTC
CDR3aa: CASSLGGANYGYTF

v_gene: TRBV11-3
j_gene: TRBJ1-3
d_gene: -
abundance: -
CDR3nt: TGTGCCAGCAGCTCAGTCATCGCCAGAAACACCATATATTTT
CDR3aa: CASSSVIARNTIYF

v_gene: TRBV19
j_gene: TRBJ2-2
d_gene: -
abundance: -
CDR3nt: TGTGCCAGTCGCCGAGGGCAGAACACCGGGGAGCTGTTTTTT
CDR3aa: CASRRGQNTGELFF

v_gene: TRBV2
j_gene: TRBJ1-2
d_gene: -
abundance: once
CDR3nt: TGTGCCAGCAGTGTCAAAGAGGTCTATGGCTACACCTTC
CDR3aa: CASSVKEVYGYTF

v_gene: TRBV5-1
j_gene: TRBJ2-2
d_gene: -
abundance: -
CDR3nt: TGCGCCAGCAGCTGGACTTGGAGAGGCGGGGAGCTGTTTTTT
CDR3aa: CASSWTWRGGELFF

v_gene: TRBV6-5
j_gene: TRBJ2-7
d_gene: -
abundance: -
CDR3nt: TGTGCCAGCAGTTATTCTCGGGGCTACGAGCAGTACTTC
CDR3aa: CASSYSRGYEQYF

v_gene: TRBV2
j_gene: TRBJ1-1
d_gene: -
abundance: -
CDR3nt: TGTGCCAGCAGTGCCCTGACAGTGAACACTGAAGCTTTCTTT
CDR3aa: CASSALTVNTEAFF

v_gene: TRBV19
j_gene: TRBJ2-7
d_gene: -
abundance: -
CDR3nt: TGTGCCAGTAGTAAAGGGGGTACTAGAGACGAGCAGTACTTC
CDR3aa: CASSKGGTRDEQYF